This TCR beta chain was found in a study of T cells in Graves' hyperthyroidism and ophthalmopathy. Study outcomes and limitations: Blood also carried most thyroid clonotypes expanded above 0.001. Ophthalmopathy onset followed model prediction by a median about seven months.

This clonotype appeared a single time. The antigen remains undetermined. Given a much more abundant clone one base away, this may be a read error. Amplified TCR beta CDR3 regions derived from RNA transcripts. The primer set for the first-round RT-PCR of the TCR CDR3 was HTBI. TCRdb passed the multiplex PCR reads through MiXCR, listing each CDR3 protein once. The data hold some 620,000 distinct CDR3 sequences, with 15% to 20% observed a single time. The CDR3 contains 12 residues. Germline V gene lookup returns CDR1 MDHEN and CDR2 SYDVKM. The sequencing input was blood. The clonotype comes from a young woman with Graves' hyperthyroidism. The chain is built from TRBV28 and TRBJ2-5; D remains ambiguous. The CDR3 protein is CTSRAGEETQYF. The CDR3, as DNA: TGTACCAGCAGAGCAGGAGAAGAGACCCAGTACTTC.